A single sample is the source of the 23 T cell receptor beta chains below, sequenced in a study of shared clonotypes between healthy human individuals (dated by TCRdb to 2020 to 2021). Libraries were made using the immunoSEQ multiplex PCR assay. In its TCRdb copy, this immuneACCESS table keeps in-frame sequences only and misses some clones. Where compared with another copy, unresolved V genes explain less than half of these, and the others have no known cause. For this sample the table gives about 680,000 clones, of which approximately 75% were detected only once. The top ten constitute approximately 1.8% of the sample. What was sequenced was memory CD4+ T cells sorted from blood. The intended sense of this specimen's cell subset or site label: CD45RA-negative fraction. These receptors were obtained from a woman aged 25 to 39 in good health.

The genes are TRBV6-1 and TRBJ2-1; TRBD2 aligns across 11 bases. After removal of 2 bases from V and 7 bases from J, the junction contained 7 bases not matched to a gene. The CDR3 is 16 residues long. CDR1 is MNHNS, CDR2 SASEGT, per germline. CDR3 sequence reads: CASSEFGTSGRNEQFF. CDR3 in DNA: TGTGCCAGCAGTGAATTTGGGACTAGCGGTCGGAATGAGCAGTTCTTC.

About this clone itself: This could be a read error, since a much larger clone is one nucleotide away. The sample contains more than one DNA sequence encoding this CDR3. The chain is built from TRBV6-1 and TRBJ1-5; maybe TRBD1 (6 bases). V lost 3 bases to trimming and J lost 1 base, with 10 bases between them. The germline CDR1 and CDR2 sequences are MNHNS and SASEGT. The CDR3 is 15 amino acids. CDR3 region: CASSDNRASNQPQHF. The CDR3, as DNA: TGTGCCAGCAGTGATAACAGGGCCAGCAATCAGCCCCAGCATTTT.

In its sample, this clone was seen a few times. In DNA, the CDR3 is TGTGCCAGCAGGAAGACAGGGAGCGAGACCCAGTACTTC. This sequence encodes CASRKTGSETQYF. The rearrangement links TRBV28 to TRBJ2-5; 7 bases are shared with TRBD1. This CDR3 has 13 residues. CDR1 is MDHEN, CDR2 SYDVKM, per germline. V lost 6 bases and J lost 5; bases outside the gene matches: 6. Supplemented by reference TRBV28 and TRBJ2-5, the full variable domain reads DVKVTQSSRYLVKRTGEKVFLECVQDMDHENMFWYRQDPGLGLRLIYFSYDVKMKEKGDIPEGYSVSREKKERFSLILESASTNQTSMYLCASRKTGSETQYFGPGTRLLVL.

The chain uses TRBV4-1 and TRBJ1-1; no clear D. The CDR3 contains 13 residues. The germline V and J ends were trimmed by 2 bases and 4 bases, with 8 bases remaining between them. Germline values: CDR1 MGHRA, CDR2 YSYEKL. Here the CDR3 DNA reads TGCGCCAGCAGCCAAACATCGCGCACTGAAGCTTTCTTT. This gives the protein CASSQTSRTEAFF.

As concerns this clone: At one of its ends the junction is not consistent with the germline gene, which may arise from a read error. The V and J genes are TRBV4-2 and TRBJ2-3; D may be TRBD2 (5 bases). Germline V lookup: CDR1 LGHNA, CDR2 YNFKEQ. The CDR3 consists of 15 residues. CDR3 in DNA: TGTGCCAGCAGTCAAGTCAGGACTCGGCGAGATACGCAGTATTTT. It is translated as CASSQVRTRRDTQYF.

V and J are TRBV6-6 and TRBJ1-2, with unresolved D. Germline-derived CDR1 and CDR2 are MNHNY and SVGAGI (reference sequence). The CDR3 covers 15 residues. V lost 2 bases and J 2 bases, leaving 12 bases between the germline ends. CDR3 coding DNA: TGTGCCAGCAGTTACCAGAGCGGTGACAACTATGGCTACACCTTC. Translating gives CASSYQSGDNYGYTF.

The gene calls are TRBV27 and TRBJ1-2; the D gene is possibly TRBD1 (5 bases). V was trimmed by 6 bases and J by 7 bases, leaving 12 bases between them. Per germline, CDR1 MNHEY and CDR2 SMNVEV (reference sequence). The CDR3 extends over 12 amino acids. The CDR3 bases are TGTGCCAGCAGGGAAGCGGGACGTGGCTACACCTTC. Translated: CASREAGRGYTF.

The chain carries TRBV10-2 and TRBJ2-2; 8 nucleotides match TRBD2. The CDR3 length is 15 residues. Trimming removed 8 bases from V and 1 base from J; junction bases left unmatched: 6. Germline loops: CDR1 WSHSY, CDR2 SAAADI. The chain's CDR3 is CASHLRGVNTGELFF. The DNA of the CDR3 is TGCGCCAGCCACTTGCGGGGGGTGAACACCGGGGAGCTGTTTTTT.

As for this clone: This could be a read error, since a much larger clone is one nucleotide away. The chain carries TRBV7-2 and TRBJ1-2, with D possibly being TRBD1 (6 bases). Trimming shortened V by 5 bases and J by 4 bases, and 8 bases separated the two germline ends. CDR1 SGHTA and CDR2 FQGNSA come from the germline V gene. The CDR3 length is 12 residues. CDR3 sequence (DNA): TGTGCCAGCAGCCTGGACAGCTATGGCTACACCTTC. Translating gives CASSLDSYGYTF.

The chain couples TRBV27 to TRBJ2-1; TRBD2 matches 8 bases. Trimming removed 7 bases from V and 5 bases from J; junction bases left unmatched: 4. This CDR3 comprises 13 residues. CDR1 is MNHEY, CDR2 SMNVEV, per germline (reference sequence). CDR3 amino acids: CASKLAANNEQFF. In DNA form, the CDR3 reads TGTGCCAGCAAACTAGCGGCAAACAATGAGCAGTTCTTC.

In its sample, this clone was seen many times. The genes are TRBV19 and TRBJ1-1; D call uncertain. The length of the CDR3 is 19 residues. The V end was cut by 10 bases, the J end by 3 bases, with 33 bases between. The V gene's germline CDR1 is LNHDA and CDR2 SQIVND (reference sequence). CDR3 DNA sequence: TGTGCCATCTCTCCCGCGCCCATTATGTCGGACGGGAAGGACACTGAAGCTTTCTTT. Its protein is CAISPAPIMSDGKDTEAFF.

The chain couples TRBV4-2 to TRBJ2-1; 10 bases are shared with TRBD2. Trimming cost V 2 bases and J 4 bases; bases outside gene matches: 2. Germline V CDR1 and CDR2: LGHNA, YNFKEQ. The CDR3 has 15 amino acids. CDR3 DNA: TGTGCCAGCAGCCAAATGACTAGCGGGTACAATGAGCAGTTCTTC. Protein: CASSQMTSGYNEQFF.

The chain uses TRBV2 and TRBJ2-7; 7 bases are a match to TRBD1. V gave up 5 bases and J gave up 7 bases; unmatched junction bases: 11. This CDR3 is built from 14 residues. Looked up from germline, CDR1 is SNHLY and CDR2 is FYNNEI. The CDR3 is CASSTRTGTGEQYF. CDR3 DNA sequence: TGTGCCAGCAGTACCAGGACAGGTACGGGGGAGCAGTACTTC.

This clone was observed a single time. The chain uses TRBV4-2 and TRBJ1-1, with D possibly TRBD1 on 5 matching bases. Germline V lookup: CDR1 LGHNA, CDR2 YNFKEQ. Trimming took 3 bases from V and 5 from J, leaving 13 bases between them. The length of the CDR3 is 14 residues. The CDR3, as DNA: TGTGCCAGCAGCCAGGGACGGGAAATGACTGAAGCTTTCTTT. This codes for CASSQGREMTEAFF.

This rearrangement joins TRBV18 to TRBJ1-1, with unresolved D. CDR1 KGHSH and CDR2 LQKENI come from the germline V gene. V was pared by 1 base and J by 1 base, with 13 bases between. The CDR3 runs 16 residues. The CDR3 region is CASSPRRVEGNTEAFF. For the CDR3, the DNA is TGTGCCAGCTCACCACGACGGGTTGAAGGGAACACTGAAGCTTTCTTT.

This chain joins TRBV10-3 and TRBJ1-2; D call uncertain. CDR1 is ENHRY and CDR2 is SYGVKD in the germline V gene. CDR3 length: 11 amino acids. The V end was cut by 3 bases, the J end by 5 bases, with 4 bases between. The CDR3 DNA sequence: TGTGCCATCAGTGAAACTTATGGCTACACCTTC. Translating it yields CAISETYGYTF.

This chain links TRBV18 with TRBJ1-4; D remains unclear. In germline, CDR1 is KGHSH, CDR2 LQKENI. The CDR3 consists of 14 residues. Trimming pared 1 base from V and 7 bases from J, leaving 10 bases between. The CDR3 DNA follows: TGTGCCAGCTCACCACAGGTCGACGCTGAAAAACTGTTTTTT. Encoded protein: CASSPQVDAEKLFF.

This clone was observed once. The J gene is TRBJ1-4, the V gene TRBV19; TRBD1 might be the D (6 bases). There are 15 residues in the CDR3. Germline-derived CDR1 and CDR2 are LNHDA and SQIVND (reference sequence). V shed 8 bases and J shed 0 bases, with 13 bases lying between them. CDR3 sequence: CASCGRGATNEKLFF. The CDR3 coding sequence is TGTGCCAGTTGTGGCAGGGGTGCAACTAATGAAAAACTGTTTTTT.

This clone appeared a few times. The V gene is TRBV5-1, the J gene TRBJ2-1, with D maybe TRBD2 (5 bases). The CDR3 totals 14 residues. Germline-derived CDR1 and CDR2 are SGHRS and YFSETQ. Trimming shortened V by 7 bases and J by 1 base, and 12 bases separated the two germline ends. The CDR3 reads CASRFGESYNEQFF. The CDR3 DNA sequence: TGCGCCAGCCGATTTGGGGAGTCCTACAATGAGCAGTTCTTC.

The V gene is TRBV5-4, the J gene TRBJ2-1, with 11 bases fitting TRBD2. Trimming took 0 bases from V and 7 from J; bases not matched to a gene: 6. CDR3 length: 16 amino acids. From germline, CDR1 is SGHNT and CDR2 YYREEE (reference sequence). As DNA, the CDR3 is TGTGCCAGCAGCTTGGATACTAGCGGGAGAAGGAATGAGCAGTTCTTC. This codes for CASSLDTSGRRNEQFF.

This chain connects TRBV28 to TRBJ1-6; perhaps TRBD1 as D (6 bases). The germline gives CDR1 MDHEN, CDR2 SYDVKM. The V and J ends lost 1 base and 9 bases respectively, with 13 bases between them. The CDR3 has 15 amino acids. The CDR3 here is CASSLSGASSSPLHF. CDR3 in DNA: TGTGCCAGCAGTTTATCAGGGGCAAGTAGTTCACCCCTCCACTTT.

The chain uses TRBV30 and TRBJ2-5; tentatively, D is TRBD2 (5 bases). The closer fit of TRBJ2-7 to the DNA end suggests the J call may be wrong. The V gene's germline CDR1 is GTSNPN and CDR2 SVGIG (reference sequence). The CDR3 runs 15 residues. The CDR3 sequence: CAWSVPGNPSYEQYF. DNA of the CDR3: TGTGCCTGGAGTGTACCCGGGAACCCCTCCTACGAGCAGTACTTC.

The J gene is TRBJ1-2, the V gene TRBV28, with 7 bases fitting TRBD1. Germline CDR1 is MDHEN and CDR2 is SYDVKM. The CDR3 sequence is 14 residues long. V trimming: 6 bases; J trimming: 14 bases; junction bases outside the gene matches: 18. In DNA, the CDR3 is TGTGCCAGCAGCACCCAACCGGGACAGACCCTTCCGACCTTC. This translates into CASSTQPGQTLPTF.